The rows below give T cell receptor beta chains drawn from one sample of a study of T cell changes during pregnancy in multiple sclerosis. The protocol was immunoSEQ multiplex PCR, while the TCRdb copy is restricted to in-frame clones and leaves out a portion. Of about 69,000 clones in the sample, roughly nine tenths are singletons; the top ten hold under 0.3%. Sequencing was performed on CD4+ T cells from peripheral blood mononuclear cells, taken in the third trimester of pregnancy. The receptors were gathered from a female donor in good health, enrolled as a control in a pregnancy study. Both conserved end residues are trimmed from each CDR3. The D gene is left open where the match is weak.

D gene: -
V gene: TRBV19
J gene: TRBJ2-7
CDR3 protein: ASSPSRGEQY

D gene: TRBD1
V gene: TRBV30
J gene: TRBJ1-5
CDR3 protein: AWGTGGNNQPQH

D gene: TRBD2
V gene: TRBV4-3
J gene: TRBJ2-1
CDR3 protein: ASSQDERGSREQF

D gene: -
V gene: TRBV7-2
J gene: TRBJ2-2
CDR3 protein: ASSLVFAREIAGELF

D gene: -
V gene: TRBV7-2
J gene: TRBJ2-7
CDR3 protein: ASRGPGGTEQY

D gene: -
V gene: TRBV14
J gene: TRBJ2-5
CDR3 protein: ASSPTDAESGTQY

D gene: TRBD1
V gene: TRBV2
J gene: TRBJ1-1
CDR3 protein: ASSIDRAVSEAF

D gene: -
V gene: TRBV7-8
J gene: TRBJ1-5
CDR3 protein: ASSQRGGNQPQH

D gene: TRBD2
V gene: TRBV2
J gene: TRBJ2-5
CDR3 protein: ASRRLAGGIHSY

D gene: TRBD1
V gene: TRBV30
J gene: TRBJ1-1
CDR3 protein: AWSVGQVVNTEAF

D gene: -
V gene: TRBV9
J gene: TRBJ1-4
CDR3 protein: ASSVGPGGNEKLF

D gene: TRBD1
V gene: TRBV5-1
J gene: TRBJ1-3
CDR3 protein: ASSLGQGVGGNTIY

D gene: -
V gene: TRBV5-5
J gene: TRBJ1-2
CDR3 protein: ASSLWIEGGYT

D gene: -
V gene: TRBV5-4
J gene: TRBJ2-1
CDR3 protein: ASSLDNARGNEQF

D gene: -
V gene: TRBV6-5
J gene: TRBJ2-7
CDR3 protein: ASSYGRRSTYEQY

D gene: TRBD1
V gene: TRBV29-1
J gene: TRBJ1-1
CDR3 protein: SGDRAATEAF

D gene: -
V gene: TRBV9
J gene: TRBJ1-2
CDR3 protein: ASSGGGYNGYT